This TCR beta chain comes out of a study of blood T cell repertoires in COVID-19. Study in general: The analysed material was cDNA or gDNA that came from T cells, B-cell-depleted T cells, or PBMCs.

The germline V gene encodes CDR1 SGHNT and CDR2 YYREEE (reference sequence). The ends were cut back, 0 bases at V and 3 bases at J, with 9 bases in the middle. The CDR3 totals 15 residues. TCRdb's table, derived via immunoSEQ multiplex PCR, lists solely in-frame clones and lacks some. This table holds roughly 240,000 clones, approximately 90% found once. The rearrangement uses TRBV5-4 and TRBJ1-4; D is undetermined. This TCR derives from a young woman with acute COVID-19. The specimen sequenced was PBMCs or T cells enriched from blood (not recorded which). The CDR3 spells CASSLAGGSNEKLFF. The CDR3 DNA reads TGTGCCAGCAGCTTGGCGGGAGGATCTAATGAAAAACTGTTTTTT.